This TCR beta chain is drawn from a study of T cell responses to AZD1222 COVID-19 vaccine. On the study more broadly: Pooled samples include second doses given at about 4 or 12 weeks. Findings and limits, study-wide: Clonal diversity was possibly underestimated; the donors were predominantly white British and more often female.

The assay was immunoSEQ multiplex PCR, and TCRdb's table has in-frame clones only and misses some. The data hold some 150,000 clones, with 90% to 95% observed a single time. CDR3 length: 12 amino acids. CDR1 is MNHEY, CDR2 SVGAGI, per germline. V shed 7 bases and J shed 7 bases, with 10 bases lying between them. To note about this clone: No antigen is known for it.

The sequences come from peripheral blood, collected on day 0 of AZD1222 vaccination. The TCR sequence derives from an adult in good health. This chain connects TRBV6-5 to TRBJ2-2; a weak D match, TRBD2 (6 bases). The CDR3 is CASTGGDGELFF. CDR3 nucleotides: TGTGCCAGCACCGGAGGGGACGGGGAGCTGTTTTTT.